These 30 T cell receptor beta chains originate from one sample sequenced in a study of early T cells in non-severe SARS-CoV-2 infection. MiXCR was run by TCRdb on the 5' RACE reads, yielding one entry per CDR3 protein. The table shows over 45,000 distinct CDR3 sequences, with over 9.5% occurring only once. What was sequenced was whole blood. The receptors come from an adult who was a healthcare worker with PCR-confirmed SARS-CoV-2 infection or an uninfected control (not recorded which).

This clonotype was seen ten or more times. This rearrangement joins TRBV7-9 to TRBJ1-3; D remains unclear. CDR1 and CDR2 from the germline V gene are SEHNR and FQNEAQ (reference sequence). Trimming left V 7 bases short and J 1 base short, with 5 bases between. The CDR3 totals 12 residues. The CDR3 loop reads CASTYSGNTIYF. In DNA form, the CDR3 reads TGTGCCAGCACCTATTCTGGAAACACCATATATTTT.

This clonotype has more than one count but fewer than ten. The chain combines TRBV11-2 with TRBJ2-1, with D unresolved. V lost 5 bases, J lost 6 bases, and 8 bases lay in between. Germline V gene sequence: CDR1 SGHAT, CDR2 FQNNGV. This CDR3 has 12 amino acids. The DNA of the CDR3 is TGTGCCAGCAGCCTGAAACGCAATGAGCAGTTCTTC. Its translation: CASSLKRNEQFF.

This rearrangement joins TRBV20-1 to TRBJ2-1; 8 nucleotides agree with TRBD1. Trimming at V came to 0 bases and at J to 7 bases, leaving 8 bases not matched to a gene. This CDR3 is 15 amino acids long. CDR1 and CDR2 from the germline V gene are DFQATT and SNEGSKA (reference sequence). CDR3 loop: CSARDGRTGRNEQFF. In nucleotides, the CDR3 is TGCAGTGCTAGAGATGGGAGGACAGGGAGGAATGAGCAGTTCTTC.

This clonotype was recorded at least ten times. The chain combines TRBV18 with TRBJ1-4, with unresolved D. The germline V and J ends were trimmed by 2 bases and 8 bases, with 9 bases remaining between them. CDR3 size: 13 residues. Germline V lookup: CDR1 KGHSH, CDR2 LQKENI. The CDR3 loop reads CASSPGVEEKLFF. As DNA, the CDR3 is TGTGCCAGCTCACCAGGGGTAGAAGAAAAACTGTTTTTT. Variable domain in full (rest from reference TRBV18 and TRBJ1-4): NAGVMQNPRHLVRRRGQEARLRCSPMKGHSHVYWYRQLPEEGLKFMVYLQKENIIDESGMPKERFSAEFPKEGPSILRIQQVVRGDSAAYFCASSPGVEEKLFFGSGTQLSVL.

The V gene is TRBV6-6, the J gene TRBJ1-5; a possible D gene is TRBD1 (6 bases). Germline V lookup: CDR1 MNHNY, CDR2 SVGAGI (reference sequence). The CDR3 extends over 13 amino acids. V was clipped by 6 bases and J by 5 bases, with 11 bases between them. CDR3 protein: CASSSRGDQPQHF. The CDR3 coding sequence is TGTGCCAGCAGCAGCAGGGGCGATCAGCCCCAGCATTTT.

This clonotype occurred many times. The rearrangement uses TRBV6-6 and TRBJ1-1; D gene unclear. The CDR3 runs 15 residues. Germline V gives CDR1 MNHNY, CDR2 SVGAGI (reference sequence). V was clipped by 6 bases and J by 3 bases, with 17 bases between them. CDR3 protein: CASRLRVQRDTEAFF. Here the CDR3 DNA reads TGTGCCAGCAGGTTAAGAGTGCAGAGGGACACTGAAGCTTTCTTT.

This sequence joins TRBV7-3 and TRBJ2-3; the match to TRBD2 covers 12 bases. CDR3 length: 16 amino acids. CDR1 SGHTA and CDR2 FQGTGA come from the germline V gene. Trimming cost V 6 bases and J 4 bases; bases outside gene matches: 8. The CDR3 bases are TGTGCCAGCAGTTCCGGACTAGCGGGATTGGCAGATACGCAGTATTTT. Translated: CASSSGLAGLADTQYF. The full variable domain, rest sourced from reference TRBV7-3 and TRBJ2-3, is GAGVSQTPSNKVTEKGKYVELRCDPISGHTALYWYRQSLGQGPEFLIYFQGTGAADDSGLPNDRFFAVRPEGSVSTLKIQRTERGDSAVYLCASSSGLAGLADTQYFGPGTRLTVL.

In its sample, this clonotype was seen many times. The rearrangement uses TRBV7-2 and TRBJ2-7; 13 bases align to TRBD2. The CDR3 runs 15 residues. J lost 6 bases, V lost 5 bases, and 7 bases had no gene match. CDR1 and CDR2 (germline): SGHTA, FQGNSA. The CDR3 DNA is TGTGCCAGCAGCCCTACTAGCGGGAGGGTCTCCGAGCAGTACTTC. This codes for CASSPTSGRVSEQYF.

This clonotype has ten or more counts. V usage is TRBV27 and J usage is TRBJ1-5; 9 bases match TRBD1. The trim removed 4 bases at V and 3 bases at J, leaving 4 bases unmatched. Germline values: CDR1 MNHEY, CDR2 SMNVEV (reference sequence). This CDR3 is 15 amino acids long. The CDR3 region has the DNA TGTGCCAGCAGTTCCGGGACAGGGAACAATCAGCCCCAGCATTTT. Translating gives CASSSGTGNNQPQHF.

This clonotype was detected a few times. CDR3 sequence reads: CASRPLASDTQYF. CDR3 nucleotides: TGTGCCAGCAGACCACTAGCGTCAGATACGCAGTATTTT. The rearrangement joins TRBV27 to TRBJ2-3; 7 positions agree with TRBD2. This CDR3 contains 13 residues. From germline, CDR1 is MNHEY and CDR2 SMNVEV (reference sequence). Unmatched junction bases numbered 4, after V lost 6 bases and J lost 4 bases.

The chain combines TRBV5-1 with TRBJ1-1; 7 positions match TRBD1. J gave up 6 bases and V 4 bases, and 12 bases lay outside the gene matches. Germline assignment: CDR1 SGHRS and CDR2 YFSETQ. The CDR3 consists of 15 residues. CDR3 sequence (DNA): TGCGCCAGCAGCCGTGACAGGGCCCGGGAGGCTGAAGCTTTCTTT. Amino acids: CASSRDRAREAEAFF. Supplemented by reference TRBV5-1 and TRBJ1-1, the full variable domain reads KAGVTQTPRYLIKTRGQQVTLSCSPISGHRSVSWYQQTPGQGLQFLFEYFSETQRNKGNFPGRFSGRQFSNSRSEMNVSTLELGDSALYLCASSRDRAREAEAFFGQGTRLTVV.

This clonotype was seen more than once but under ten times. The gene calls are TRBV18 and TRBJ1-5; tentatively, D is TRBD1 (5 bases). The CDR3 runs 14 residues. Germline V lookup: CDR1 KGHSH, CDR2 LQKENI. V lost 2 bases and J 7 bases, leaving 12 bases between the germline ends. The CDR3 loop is CASSPSSRDQPQHF. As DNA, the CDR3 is TGTGCCAGCTCACCATCGAGTAGGGACCAGCCCCAGCATTTT.

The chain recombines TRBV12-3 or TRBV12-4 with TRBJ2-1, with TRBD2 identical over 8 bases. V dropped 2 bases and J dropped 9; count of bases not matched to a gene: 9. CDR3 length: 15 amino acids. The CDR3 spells CASSLTSGSRSEQFF. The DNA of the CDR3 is TGTGCCAGCAGTTTAACCAGCGGGAGCCGTAGTGAGCAGTTCTTC.

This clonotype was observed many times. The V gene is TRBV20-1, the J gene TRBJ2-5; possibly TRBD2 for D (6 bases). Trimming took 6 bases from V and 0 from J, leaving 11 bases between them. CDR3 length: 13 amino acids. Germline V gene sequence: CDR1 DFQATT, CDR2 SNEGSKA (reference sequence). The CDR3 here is CSAPSGYQETQYF. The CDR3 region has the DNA TGCAGTGCCCCAAGCGGGTACCAAGAGACCCAGTACTTC.

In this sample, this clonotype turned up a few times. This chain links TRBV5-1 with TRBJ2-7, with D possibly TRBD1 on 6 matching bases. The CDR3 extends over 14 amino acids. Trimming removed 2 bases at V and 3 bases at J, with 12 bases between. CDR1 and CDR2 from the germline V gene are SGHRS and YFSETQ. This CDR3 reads CASSFQAGDYEQYF. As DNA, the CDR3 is TGCGCCAGCAGCTTTCAGGCAGGGGACTACGAGCAGTACTTC.

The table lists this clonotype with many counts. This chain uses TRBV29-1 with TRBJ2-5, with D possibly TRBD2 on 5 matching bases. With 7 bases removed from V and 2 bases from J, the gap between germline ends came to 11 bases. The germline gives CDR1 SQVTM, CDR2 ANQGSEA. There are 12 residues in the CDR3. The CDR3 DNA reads TGCAGCGCGGGGTATGGGCAAGAGACCCAGTACTTC. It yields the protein CSAGYGQETQYF.

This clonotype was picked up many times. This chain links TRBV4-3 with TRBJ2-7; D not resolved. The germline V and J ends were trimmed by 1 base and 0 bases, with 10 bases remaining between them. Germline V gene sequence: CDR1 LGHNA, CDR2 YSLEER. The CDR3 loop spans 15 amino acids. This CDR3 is CASSQVQLSSYEQYF. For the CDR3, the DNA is TGCGCCAGCAGCCAAGTACAGCTGAGCTCCTACGAGCAGTACTTC.

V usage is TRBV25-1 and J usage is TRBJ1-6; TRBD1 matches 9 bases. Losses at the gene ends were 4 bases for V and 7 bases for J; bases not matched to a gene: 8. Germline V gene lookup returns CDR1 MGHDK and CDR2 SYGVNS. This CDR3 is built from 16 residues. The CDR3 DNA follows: TGTGCCAGCAGTGCTACAGGGGGCGCCGGAAATTCACCCCTCCACTTT. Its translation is CASSATGGAGNSPLHF.

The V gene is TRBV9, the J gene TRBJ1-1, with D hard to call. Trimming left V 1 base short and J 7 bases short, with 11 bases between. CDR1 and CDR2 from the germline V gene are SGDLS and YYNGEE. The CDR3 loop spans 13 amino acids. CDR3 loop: CASSVIPSVEAFF. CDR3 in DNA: TGTGCCAGCAGCGTAATCCCCTCAGTTGAAGCTTTCTTT.

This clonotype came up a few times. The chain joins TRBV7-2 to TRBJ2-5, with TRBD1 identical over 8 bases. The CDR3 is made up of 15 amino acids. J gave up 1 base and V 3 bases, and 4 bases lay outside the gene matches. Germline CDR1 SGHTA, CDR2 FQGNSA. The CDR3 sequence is CASSFIGQGQETQYF. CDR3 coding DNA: TGTGCCAGCAGCTTTATAGGACAGGGCCAAGAGACCCAGTACTTC.

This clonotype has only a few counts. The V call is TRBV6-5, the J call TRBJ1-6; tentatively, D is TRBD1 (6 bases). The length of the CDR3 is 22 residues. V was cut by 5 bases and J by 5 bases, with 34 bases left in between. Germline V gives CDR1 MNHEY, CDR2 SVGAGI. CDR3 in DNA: TGTGCCAGCAGTCAGACGACCGACCCACGGGACATCGTCCGACTAAATAATTCACCCCTCCACTTT. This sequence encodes CASSQTTDPRDIVRLNNSPLHF.

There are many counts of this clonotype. CDR3 nucleotides: TGTGCCAGCAGCCTAGACGGGACAGGGGGCCGCAGCTATGGCTACACCTTC. Translated: CASSLDGTGGRSYGYTF. The chain uses TRBV13 and TRBJ1-2, with TRBD1 matching over 12 bases. Germline V gives CDR1 PRHDT, CDR2 FYEKMQ (reference sequence). The CDR3 is 17 amino acids. Trimming removed 5 bases from V and 4 bases from J; junction bases left unmatched: 11.

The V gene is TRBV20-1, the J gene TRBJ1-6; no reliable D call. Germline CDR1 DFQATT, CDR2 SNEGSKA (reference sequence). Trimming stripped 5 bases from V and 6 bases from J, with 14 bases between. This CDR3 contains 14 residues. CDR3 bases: TGCAGTGCTCAAACCGGACCGGCTAATTCACCCCTCCACTTT. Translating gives CSAQTGPANSPLHF.

CDR3 sequence reads: CASSLPRTDNEQFF. The CDR3 nucleotides are TGCGCCAGCAGCTTACCCAGGACAGACAATGAGCAGTTCTTC. The V call is TRBV5-1, the J call TRBJ2-1; tentative D call: TRBD1 (6 bases). The V gene's germline CDR1 is SGHRS and CDR2 YFSETQ. The V end was cut by 2 bases, the J end by 5 bases, with 11 bases between. The CDR3 sequence is 14 residues long.

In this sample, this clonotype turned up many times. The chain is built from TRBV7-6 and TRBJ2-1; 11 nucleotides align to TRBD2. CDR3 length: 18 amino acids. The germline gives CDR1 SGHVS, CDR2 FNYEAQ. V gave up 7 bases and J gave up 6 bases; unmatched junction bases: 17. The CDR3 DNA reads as TGTGCCAGCACTACGCTCACGTTTGGGACTAGCGGACCCAATGAGCAGTTCTTC. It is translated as CASTTLTFGTSGPNEQFF.

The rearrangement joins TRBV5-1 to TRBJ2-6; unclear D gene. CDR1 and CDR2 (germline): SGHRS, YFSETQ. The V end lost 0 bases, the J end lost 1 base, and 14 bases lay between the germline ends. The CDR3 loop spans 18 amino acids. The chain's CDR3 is CASSLASQDQSGANVLTF. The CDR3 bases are TGCGCCAGCAGCTTGGCCTCTCAGGACCAGTCTGGGGCCAACGTCCTGACTTTC.

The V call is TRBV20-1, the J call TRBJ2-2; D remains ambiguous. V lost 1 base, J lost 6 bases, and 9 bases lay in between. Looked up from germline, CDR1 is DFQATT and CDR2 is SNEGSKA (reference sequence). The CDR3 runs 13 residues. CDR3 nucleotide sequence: TGCAGTGCTAGAGTGATTCGTGCCGGGGAGCTGTTTTTT. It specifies CSARVIRAGELFF.

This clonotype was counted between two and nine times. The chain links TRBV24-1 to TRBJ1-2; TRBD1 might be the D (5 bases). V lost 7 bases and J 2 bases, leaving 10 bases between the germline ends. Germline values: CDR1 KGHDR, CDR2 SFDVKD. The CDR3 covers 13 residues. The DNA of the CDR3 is TGTGCCACCAGGAGGGACGGAAACTATGGCTACACCTTC. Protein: CATRRDGNYGYTF.

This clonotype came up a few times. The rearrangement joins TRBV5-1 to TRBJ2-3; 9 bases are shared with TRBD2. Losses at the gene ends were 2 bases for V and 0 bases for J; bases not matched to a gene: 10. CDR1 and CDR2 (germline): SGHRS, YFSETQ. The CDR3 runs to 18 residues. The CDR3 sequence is CASSFPRGSGGSTDTQYF. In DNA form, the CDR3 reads TGCGCCAGCAGCTTCCCCCGGGGTAGCGGGGGCAGCACAGATACGCAGTATTTT.

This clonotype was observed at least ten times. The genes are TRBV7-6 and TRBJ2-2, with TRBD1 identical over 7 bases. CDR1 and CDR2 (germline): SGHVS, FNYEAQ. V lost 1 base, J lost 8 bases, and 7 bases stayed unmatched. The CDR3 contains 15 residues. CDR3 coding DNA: TGTGCCAGCAGCTTAGGATACACAGGGGTTGGGGAGCTGTTTTTT. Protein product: CASSLGYTGVGELFF.